The 26 T cell receptor beta chains given below trace back to one sample, sequenced in a study of shared clonotypes between healthy human individuals. Profiling relied on immunoSEQ multiplex PCR, and the TCRdb table lists in-frame clones only, not all of them. There are 2,500,000 or so clones in the sample; approximately 93% occur only once, and 0.36% lies in the top ten. The specimen sequenced was naive CD4+ T cells from PBMCs. Subset noted: CD45RA+ positively selected. All receptors derive from a man between 18 and 29 years old in good health. Some clones in this sample may be carry-over from other donors' samples.

The chain couples TRBV10-3 to TRBJ1-1, with a possible D match to TRBD1 (5 bases). Trimming cost V 10 bases and J 5 bases, with 14 bases left between them. CDR1 is ENHRY, CDR2 SYGVKD, per germline. The CDR3 is made up of 12 amino acids. The CDR3 loop is CATRDVGTEAFF. CDR3 in DNA: TGTGCCACCCGGGACGTGGGAACTGAAGCTTTCTTT.

The chain employs TRBV4-1 and TRBJ2-3, with a possible D match to TRBD1 (6 bases). With 0 bases removed from V and 3 bases from J, the gap between germline ends came to 13 bases. The CDR3 spans 16 residues. Germline V gives CDR1 MGHRA, CDR2 YSYEKL. CDR3 amino acids: CASSQDRIGTTDTQYF. The CDR3, as DNA: TGCGCCAGCAGCCAAGATAGGATCGGGACAACAGATACGCAGTATTTT.

The rearrangement uses TRBV11-2 and TRBJ2-5; D is possibly TRBD1 or TRBD2 (9 bases each). The germline V and J ends were trimmed by 5 bases and 4 bases, with 17 bases remaining between them. This CDR3 has 15 residues. Germline CDR1 is SGHAT and CDR2 is FQNNGV. The CDR3 DNA follows: TGTGCCAGCAGCACGCTAGCGGGACAGGGAGAGACCCAGTACTTC. Translated, it gives CASSTLAGQGETQYF.

The genes are TRBV28 and TRBJ2-3; TRBD2 matches 7 bases. The V segment lost 5 bases and the J segment 3 bases; nucleotides outside the gene matches: 14. The germline CDR1 and CDR2 sequences are MDHEN and SYDVKM. This CDR3 is built from 17 residues. The DNA of the CDR3 is TGTGCCAGCAGTCCCTCCCCCGGGGCGGGAGTAACAGATACGCAGTATTTT. It codes for CASSPSPGAGVTDTQYF.

As regards this clone: The same CDR3 arises from other DNA sequences in this sample as well. CDR3 sequence: CASSLPRSGANVLTF. For the CDR3, the DNA is TGTGCCAGCAGCCTACCCCGCTCTGGGGCCAACGTCCTGACTTTC. The genes are TRBV28 and TRBJ2-6; D unclear. The length of the CDR3 is 15 residues. Germline CDR1 reads MDHEN; CDR2 reads SYDVKM. V was pared by 6 bases and J by 0 bases, with 9 bases between.

CDR3 sequence: CASRGTGTVNEKLFF. CDR3 DNA: TGTGCCAGCAGGGGAACCGGGACAGTTAATGAAAAACTGTTTTTT. V and J are TRBV2 and TRBJ1-4, with 7 nucleotides matching TRBD1. V lost 6 bases, J lost 4 bases, and 8 bases stayed unmatched. Germline V CDR1 and CDR2: SNHLY, FYNNEI. The CDR3 extends over 15 amino acids.

This rearrangement joins TRBV4-2 to TRBJ1-3; 9 positions agree with TRBD1. J lost 1 base, V lost 3 bases, and 4 bases had no gene match. The germline V gene has CDR1 LGHNA and CDR2 YNFKEQ. The CDR3 consists of 16 residues. The CDR3 sequence: CASSQGTGRSGNTIYF. The CDR3 DNA reads as TGTGCCAGCAGCCAGGGGACAGGGAGATCTGGAAACACCATATATTTT.

The chain is built from TRBV28 and TRBJ2-1; D unclear. Germline-derived CDR1 and CDR2 are MDHEN and SYDVKM. The CDR3 totals 12 residues. V was shortened by 5 bases and J by 6 bases, with 8 bases between the two germline ends. CDR3 region: CASSKLSNEQFF. CDR3 nucleotides: TGTGCCAGCAGTAAATTAAGCAATGAGCAGTTCTTC.

The chain uses TRBV18 and TRBJ2-7, with 7 bases matching TRBD1. V shed 4 bases and J 2 bases; nucleotides not matched to a gene: 8. CDR1 is KGHSH and CDR2 is LQKENI in the germline V gene. This CDR3 is 15 amino acids long. CDR3 sequence: CASSQGTAIAYEQYF. In DNA, the CDR3 is TGTGCCAGCTCACAAGGGACAGCGATTGCCTACGAGCAGTACTTC. The full variable domain, its missing parts supplied by reference TRBV18 and TRBJ2-7, is NAGVMQNPRHLVRRRGQEARLRCSPMKGHSHVYWYRQLPEEGLKFMVYLQKENIIDESGMPKERFSAEFPKEGPSILRIQQVVRGDSAAYFCASSQGTAIAYEQYFGPGTRLTVT.

Here the CDR3 DNA reads TGTGCCAGCAGCCTTACACCGAGACAGGGGAGTCCAACTAATGAAAAACTGTTTTTT. Its protein product is CASSLTPRQGSPTNEKLFF. The chain combines TRBV4-2 with TRBJ1-4; 8 bases fit TRBD1. The CDR3 consists of 19 residues. Looked up from germline, CDR1 is LGHNA and CDR2 is YNFKEQ. V trimming: 4 bases; J trimming: 0 bases; junction bases outside the gene matches: 13.

The rearrangement links TRBV6-1 to TRBJ2-1; D assignment may be TRBD1 or TRBD2 (6 bases each). Trimming took off 5 bases at V and 3 bases at J, with 14 bases between the two ends. The V gene's germline CDR1 is MNHNS and CDR2 SASEGT. The CDR3 spans 15 residues. CDR3 in amino acids: CASSQQGGLYNEQFF. The CDR3 region has the DNA TGTGCCAGCAGTCAACAGGGAGGACTCTACAATGAGCAGTTCTTC.

This clone appeared a single time. V gene TRBV30 combines with J gene TRBJ2-1; 10 nucleotides agree with TRBD2. The CDR3 sequence is 16 residues long. Losses at the gene ends were 0 bases for V and 8 bases for J; bases not matched to a gene: 10. CDR1 and CDR2 from the germline V gene are GTSNPN and SVGIG (reference sequence). The CDR3 DNA reads TGTGCCTGGAGTGTACGTTTGCTAGCGGGAGTCCATGAGCAGTTCTTC. This encodes CAWSVRLLAGVHEQFF. Drawing the rest from reference TRBV30 and TRBJ2-1, the complete variable domain is SQTIHQWPATLVQPVGSPLSLECTVEGTSNPNLYWYRQAAGRGLQLLFYSVGIGQISSEVPQNLSASRPQDRQFILSSKKLLLSDSGFYLCAWSVRLLAGVHEQFFGPGTRLTVL.

The V and J genes are TRBV6-5 and TRBJ2-1; TRBD1 aligns across 9 bases. Germline trimming cut 0 bases from V and 2 bases from J; bases unmatched to any gene: 2. The V gene's germline CDR1 is MNHEY and CDR2 SVGAGI. The CDR3 sequence is 16 residues long. CDR3: CASSYSGTGTYNEQFF. CDR3 coding DNA: TGTGCCAGCAGTTACTCAGGGACAGGGACCTACAATGAGCAGTTCTTC.

The CDR3 here is CASSTTGLAGGVPADTQYF. The CDR3 DNA sequence: TGTGCCAGCAGTACCACGGGACTAGCGGGAGGGGTGCCGGCAGATACGCAGTATTTT. The chain uses TRBV6-4 and TRBJ2-3; 16 bases fit TRBD2. The junction had 12 bases not matched to a gene; V was cut back by 5 bases and J by 4 bases. From germline, CDR1 is MRHNA and CDR2 SNTAGT. This CDR3 has 19 residues.

This chain connects TRBV6-1 to TRBJ2-1; D unclear. Germline V lookup: CDR1 MNHNS, CDR2 SASEGT. Trimming took 4 bases from V and 6 from J, leaving 13 bases between them. This CDR3 contains 14 residues. CDR3 nucleotide sequence: TGTGCCAGCAGTGTGGTCGGCCAGTCCAATGAGCAGTTCTTC. Protein sequence: CASSVVGQSNEQFF.

Comment on this clone: The sample contains more than one DNA sequence encoding this CDR3. The chain combines TRBV11-3 with TRBJ2-3; 15 bases fit TRBD2. The V and J ends lost 3 bases and 3 bases, in that order; junction bases with no gene match: 4. CDR3 length equals 17 residues. The V gene's germline CDR1 is SGHNT and CDR2 YENEEA. The CDR3 nucleotides are TGTGCCAGCAGCTTTAGGACTAGCGGGAGGGCGACAGATACGCAGTATTTT. Residues: CASSFRTSGRATDTQYF.

The chain has TRBV5-1 and TRBJ2-2; tentative D call: TRBD2 (6 bases). CDR3 size: 15 residues. The V gene lost 4 bases and the J gene lost 2 bases, with 12 bases spanning the gap. Germline loops: CDR1 SGHRS, CDR2 YFSETQ. The CDR3 bases are TGCGCCAGCAGCCCGGGGGACCCCAACACCGGGGAGCTGTTTTTT. It yields the protein CASSPGDPNTGELFF.

The chain recombines TRBV9 with TRBJ2-3, with a tentative D call TRBD2 (5 bases). The CDR3 spans 15 residues. V was cut by 4 bases and J by 0 bases, with 12 bases left in between. Germline V CDR1 and CDR2: SGDLS, YYNGEE. CDR3 residues: CASSLGLFSTDTQYF. CDR3 nucleotides: TGTGCCAGCAGCCTCGGACTCTTTAGCACAGATACGCAGTATTTT.

This chain uses TRBV18 with TRBJ2-1; tentative D call: TRBD2 (6 bases). V lost 0 bases to trimming and J lost 8 bases, with 11 bases between them. CDR1 is KGHSH and CDR2 is LQKENI in the germline V gene. The CDR3 runs 14 residues. CDR3 nucleotide sequence: TGTGCCAGCTCACCACCCTCTACGGGGGATGAGCAGTTCTTC. It encodes CASSPPSTGDEQFF.

The chain carries TRBV28 and TRBJ1-1; D ambiguous. The CDR3 is made up of 14 amino acids. Looked up from germline, CDR1 is MDHEN and CDR2 is SYDVKM. Trimming removed 3 bases at V and 3 bases at J, with 11 bases between. DNA of the CDR3: TGTGCCAGCAGTTTGCGCAGCGTTGACACTGAAGCTTTCTTT. It translates to CASSLRSVDTEAFF.

As to this clone: The identical CDR3 is also encoded by other nucleotide sequences in the sample. The J gene is TRBJ2-3, the V gene TRBV29-1; D is possibly TRBD1 (6 bases). CDR1 and CDR2 from the germline V gene are SQVTM and ANQGSEA. The germline V and J ends were trimmed by 5 bases and 3 bases, with 9 bases remaining between them. This CDR3 is 12 amino acids long. CDR3 amino acids: CSVSRGTDTQYF. The CDR3 region has the DNA TGCAGCGTTAGTAGGGGGACAGATACGCAGTATTTT.

V is TRBV6-5 and J is TRBJ1-2; no clear D gene. Trimming left V 6 bases short and J 8 bases short, with 19 bases between. CDR1 and CDR2 (germline): MNHEY, SVGAGI. This CDR3 is 14 amino acids long. DNA of the CDR3: TGTGCCAGCAGCCCACGGGCCGTTCCGCGGGGCTACACCTTC. Encoded protein: CASSPRAVPRGYTF.

The rearrangement links TRBV5-1 to TRBJ1-2, with 9 positions matching TRBD1. The CDR3 contains 17 residues. Trimming at V came to 1 base and at J to 3 bases, leaving 10 bases not matched to a gene. Germline assignment: CDR1 SGHRS and CDR2 YFSETQ. The CDR3 loop is CASSLSSGDRAYYGYTF. The DNA of the CDR3 is TGCGCCAGCAGCTTGTCTTCTGGGGACAGGGCTTACTATGGCTACACCTTC.

The J gene is TRBJ1-5, the V gene TRBV7-8; no definite D call. The CDR3 runs to 18 residues. The germline V gene has CDR1 SGHVS and CDR2 FQNEAQ. With 1 base removed from V and 4 bases from J, the gap between germline ends came to 20 bases. CDR3 coding DNA: TGTGCCAGCAGCTTAGGCCCCCCGGCAGACTCGCTAAATCAGCCCCAGCATTTT. This sequence encodes CASSLGPPADSLNQPQHF.

A word on this clone: Different DNA sequences within this sample yield the same CDR3. The chain links TRBV28 to TRBJ2-7, with D perhaps assigned TRBD1 or TRBD2 (5 bases each). The germline V and J ends were trimmed by 5 bases and 3 bases, with 11 bases remaining between them. Germline CDR1 reads MDHEN; CDR2 reads SYDVKM. There are 13 residues in the CDR3. The CDR3 sequence: CASSPGTVYEQYF. CDR3 sequence (DNA): TGTGCCAGCAGTCCCGGGACCGTCTACGAGCAGTACTTC.

The rearrangement uses TRBV5-6 and TRBJ1-2, with 7 bases matching TRBD1. The ends lost 2 bases at V and 4 bases at J; junction bases unmatched: 5. The CDR3 is made up of 14 amino acids. In germline, CDR1 is SGHDT, CDR2 YYEEEE. CDR3 sequence (DNA): TGTGCCAGCAGCTTTGGGGGACAGACCTATGGCTACACCTTC. Protein: CASSFGGQTYGYTF.